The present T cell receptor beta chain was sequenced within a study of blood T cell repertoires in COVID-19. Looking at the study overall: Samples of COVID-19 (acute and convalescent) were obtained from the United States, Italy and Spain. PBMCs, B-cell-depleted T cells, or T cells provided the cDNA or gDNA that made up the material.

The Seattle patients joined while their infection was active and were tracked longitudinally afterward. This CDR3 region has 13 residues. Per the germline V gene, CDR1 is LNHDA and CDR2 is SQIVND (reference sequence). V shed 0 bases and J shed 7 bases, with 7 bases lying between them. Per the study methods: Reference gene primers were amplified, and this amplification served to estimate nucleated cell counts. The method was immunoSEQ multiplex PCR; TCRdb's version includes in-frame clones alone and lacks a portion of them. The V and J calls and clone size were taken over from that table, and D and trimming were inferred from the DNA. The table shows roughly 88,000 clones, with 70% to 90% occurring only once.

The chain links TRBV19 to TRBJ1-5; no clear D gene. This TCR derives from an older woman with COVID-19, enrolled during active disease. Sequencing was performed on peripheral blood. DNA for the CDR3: TGTGCCAGTAGTATAGATTCGGTCCAGCCCCAGCATTTT. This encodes CASSIDSVQPQHF.